This T cell receptor (beta chain) originates from a study of blood T cells in healthy people across ages. Study context: About one barcoded beta molecule was captured per two T cells (by template switching). Study results and limitations: Across the age range, TCR beta diversity per million T cells fell in a roughly linear way.

The germline V gene encodes CDR1 ENHRY and CDR2 SYGVKD. J gave up 2 bases and V 6 bases, and 4 bases lay outside the gene matches. The CDR3 is 15 amino acids. This clonotype was found many times. The antigen is not known. Whenever a sample was processed, at least 6 million PBMCs were isolated. Primers used in a second PCR of about 6 to 12 cycles were a sample-barcoded 5' primer and a J-beta primer mix. TCRdb re-called the 5' RACE reads through MiXCR, storing one row per CDR3 protein. The sample records 380,000 or so distinct CDR3 sequences, approximately 47% being singletons. The sequencing sample was made of blood. This TCR was recovered from a man aged 60-69 years in good health. The rearrangement uses TRBV10-3 and TRBJ2-5; 12 bases align to TRBD2. CDR3 region: CAISPGLAGQETQYF. CDR3 nucleotides: TGTGCCATCAGCCCAGGACTAGCGGGGCAAGAGACCCAGTACTTC.